Each of the 23 T cell receptor beta chains below was sequenced from the same sample in a study of T-cell reconstitution after alpha-beta-depleted transplantation in children. For TCRbeta, the library was prepared with unique molecular identifiers. TCRdb reanalysed the PCR reads using MiXCR and keeps one entry per CDR3 protein. This sample has about 610,000 distinct CDR3 sequences, with 8% to 11% found just once. The sample was PBMCs from the stem cell graft donor, taken from the stem cell graft. Receptor source: a human donor who donated a stem cell graft to a child with acute myeloid leukemia.

This clonotype was recorded at least ten times. V gene TRBV5-1 combines with J gene TRBJ2-7; D not resolved. V was shortened by 0 bases and J by 2 bases, with 9 bases between the two germline ends. Germline V gene data show CDR1 as SGHRS and CDR2 as YFSETQ. The CDR3 covers 14 residues. The CDR3 loop is CASSLASQTYEQYF. In DNA, the CDR3 is TGCGCCAGCAGCTTGGCGAGCCAGACCTACGAGCAGTACTTC.

This clonotype was detected only a few times. This chain connects TRBV15 to TRBJ2-7; 7 bases align to TRBD1. The CDR3 runs 16 residues. CDR1 is LNHNV and CDR2 is YYDKDF in the germline V gene (reference sequence). V trimming: 1 base; J trimming: 0 bases; junction bases outside the gene matches: 6. The CDR3 is CATSRGGQRSSYEQYF. The CDR3 DNA follows: TGTGCCACCAGCAGAGGGGGACAGAGGAGCTCCTACGAGCAGTACTTC.

This clonotype was detected many times. This chain uses TRBV6-5 with TRBJ2-1; the D gene could be TRBD1 or TRBD2 (5 bases each). V was shortened by 0 bases and J by 1 base, with 10 bases between the two germline ends. From germline, CDR1 is MNHEY and CDR2 SVGAGI. The CDR3 consists of 16 residues. CDR3 region: CASSYSFGASYNEQFF. The CDR3 DNA reads TGTGCCAGCAGTTACTCGTTCGGGGCATCCTACAATGAGCAGTTCTTC.

This clonotype was recorded at least ten times. The chain couples TRBV25-1 to TRBJ1-1; D remains unclear. Germline values: CDR1 MGHDK, CDR2 SYGVNS. The CDR3 consists of 11 residues. Trimming stripped 8 bases from V and 8 bases from J, with 12 bases between. The CDR3 region has the DNA TGTGCCAGCTTGTATAGCGGCGAAGCTTTCTTT. This encodes CASLYSGEAFF.

This clonotype turned up a few times. This chain links TRBV27 with TRBJ2-1; tentative D call: TRBD2 (6 bases). From germline, CDR1 is MNHEY and CDR2 SMNVEV (reference sequence). V was clipped by 5 bases and J by 7 bases, with 12 bases between them. The CDR3 is 13 amino acids. The CDR3 DNA is TGTGCCAGCAGTCGGAGGGCCGGAAATGAGCAGTTCTTC. Amino acid sequence: CASSRRAGNEQFF.

This clonotype was recorded many times. This chain connects TRBV5-1 to TRBJ1-5; D is ambiguous. The CDR3 is 15 residues long. The germline gives CDR1 SGHRS, CDR2 YFSETQ. V was pared by 0 bases and J by 3 bases, with 10 bases between. The CDR3 sequence: CASSLAGGNNQPQHF. Written as DNA, the CDR3 is TGCGCCAGCAGCTTGGCCGGAGGGAACAATCAGCCCCAGCATTTT.

The chain combines TRBV20-1 with TRBJ1-1; D is perhaps TRBD1 (6 bases). The CDR3 runs to 13 residues. The germline V and J ends were trimmed by 5 bases and 2 bases, with 12 bases remaining between them. The germline CDR1 and CDR2 sequences are DFQATT and SNEGSKA (reference sequence). The CDR3 nucleotides are TGCAGTGCTCAACGGGACACAAACACTGAAGCTTTCTTT. It is translated as CSAQRDTNTEAFF.

This clonotype was counted many times. The J gene is TRBJ1-2, the V gene TRBV20-1; D is unclear. With 3 bases removed from V and 2 bases from J, the gap between germline ends came to 10 bases. Germline V gene data show CDR1 as DFQATT and CDR2 as SNEGSKA (reference sequence). CDR3 length: 13 residues. In DNA form, the CDR3 reads TGCAGTGCTAGGAGCTTCGACAACTATGGCTACACCTTC. This encodes CSARSFDNYGYTF.

This clonotype has just a few counts. The gene calls are TRBV20-1 and TRBJ2-2; the match to TRBD2 covers 15 bases. The V gene end was trimmed by 3 bases and the J gene end by 9 bases; junction bases not matched to a gene: 5. CDR1 and CDR2 (germline): DFQATT, SNEGSKA (reference sequence). The CDR3 totals 15 residues. The CDR3 bases are TGCAGTGCTAGCCCTGGGACTAGCGGGAGGCGGGAGCTGTTTTTT. Protein: CSASPGTSGRRELFF.

A few counts support this clonotype. V is TRBV6-5 and J is TRBJ2-7, with D perhaps TRBD1 (5 bases). The V gene lost 0 bases and the J gene lost 3 bases, with 9 bases spanning the gap. Germline-derived CDR1 and CDR2 are MNHEY and SVGAGI. This CDR3 is built from 14 residues. CDR3 coding DNA: TGTGCCAGCAGTTACTCTGCAGGGTACTACGAGCAGTACTTC. Its protein product is CASSYSAGYYEQYF.

This chain links TRBV29-1 with TRBJ2-7; the D gene is possibly TRBD1 (5 bases). The CDR3 contains 12 residues. The V gene's germline CDR1 is SQVTM and CDR2 ANQGSEA. V lost 8 bases to trimming and J lost 1 base, with 12 bases between them. The CDR3 spells CSLSGPSYEQYF. The CDR3 DNA is TGCAGCCTGTCAGGGCCATCCTACGAGCAGTACTTC.

Many counts were recorded for this clonotype. V and J are TRBV20-1 and TRBJ2-3; D is unclear. V lost 2 bases and J lost 1, with 4 bases in between. Germline assignment: CDR1 DFQATT and CDR2 SNEGSKA (reference sequence). The CDR3 is 12 residues long. The CDR3 spells CSARTRTDTQYF. CDR3 nucleotides: TGCAGTGCTAGAACCCGCACAGATACGCAGTATTTT.

The chain is built from TRBV7-2 and TRBJ2-7, with 9 bases matching TRBD2. Germline CDR1 SGHTA, CDR2 FQGNSA. The CDR3 is made up of 16 amino acids. Losses at the gene ends were 5 bases for V and 0 bases for J; bases not matched to a gene: 8. The CDR3 DNA reads TGTGCCAGCAGCCTCGAGGGACTAGCCGACTCCTACGAGCAGTACTTC. This sequence encodes CASSLEGLADSYEQYF.

About this clonotype itself: This may be a read error, as it is one base from a much larger clone. The chain has TRBV6-2 or TRBV6-3 and TRBJ2-1; tentative D call: TRBD2 (5 bases). Germline V gene lookup returns CDR1 MNHEY and CDR2 SVGEGT. The ends were cut back, 3 bases at V and 15 bases at J, with 15 bases in the middle. The CDR3 is 12 residues long. As DNA, the CDR3 is TGTGCCAGCAGTTATCAGGACTGGATCCTGTTCTTC. It encodes CASSYQDWILFF.

In its sample, this clonotype was seen a few times. This rearrangement joins TRBV3-1 to TRBJ1-5; perhaps TRBD1 as D (6 bases). The V end lost 3 bases, the J end lost 4 bases, and 13 bases lay between the germline ends. The CDR3 extends over 15 amino acids. The germline CDR1 and CDR2 sequences are LGHDT and YNNKEL (reference sequence). The CDR3 region is CASSQGQVANQPQHF. The CDR3 region has the DNA TGTGCCAGCAGCCAGGGACAAGTAGCTAATCAGCCCCAGCATTTT.

This clonotype has just a few counts. V is TRBV20-1 and J is TRBJ2-7; 9 bases fit TRBD2. The CDR3 spans 15 residues. Germline assignment: CDR1 DFQATT and CDR2 SNEGSKA (reference sequence). The junction had 9 bases not matched to a gene; V was cut back by 6 bases and J by 0 bases. The CDR3 bases are TGCAGTGCCCCGAGACCAGCGGGAGGCTCCTACGAGCAGTACTTC. Translating it yields CSAPRPAGGSYEQYF.

This clonotype was recorded at least ten times. The junction shows a germline mismatch at one end, possibly a read error. The chain recombines TRBV28 with TRBJ1-1; 7 nucleotides agree with TRBD1. Per germline, CDR1 MDHEN and CDR2 SYDVKM. The CDR3 length is 13 residues. CDR3: CASNQGGNAEAFF. In DNA form, the CDR3 reads TGTGCCAGCAATCAGGGGGGGAACGCTGAAGCTTTCTTT.

This clonotype was found many times. The genes are TRBV3-1 and TRBJ1-6; D is perhaps TRBD1 (6 bases). The CDR3 is made up of 14 amino acids. V gave up 2 bases and J gave up 7 bases, with 9 bases separating them. The germline gives CDR1 LGHDT, CDR2 YNNKEL (reference sequence). The CDR3 nucleotides read TGTGCCAGCAGCCAAATACAGGGAAATTCACCCCTCCACTTT. Encoded protein: CASSQIQGNSPLHF.

The gene calls are TRBV12-3 or TRBV12-4 and TRBJ2-4, with 7 positions matching TRBD2. The CDR3 is made up of 16 amino acids. Germline trimming cut 3 bases from V and 5 bases from J; bases unmatched to any gene: 10. Written as DNA, the CDR3 is TGTGCCAGCAGTTTTCTGGGAGGGCCTGTGGAAAACATTCAGTACTTC. Protein product: CASSFLGGPVENIQYF.

This clonotype was seen repeatedly, ten times or more. The V call is TRBV12-3 or TRBV12-4, the J call TRBJ1-2; D call uncertain. The CDR3 sequence is 13 residues long. V lost 8 bases and J 4 bases, leaving 14 bases between the germline ends. The CDR3 DNA reads as TGTGCCAGCGGACTAATAGGGTCCTATGGCTACACCTTC. It encodes CASGLIGSYGYTF.

The chain recombines TRBV27 with TRBJ2-7, with D hard to call. CDR3 size: 13 residues. With 6 bases removed from V and 5 bases from J, the gap between germline ends came to 14 bases. Germline-derived CDR1 and CDR2 are MNHEY and SMNVEV (reference sequence). CDR3 loop: CASRTTQGNEQYF. The CDR3 coding sequence is TGTGCCAGCAGAACTACGCAAGGGAACGAGCAGTACTTC.

This clonotype showed up many times. The V and J genes are TRBV6-2 or TRBV6-3 and TRBJ2-7, with a weak D call TRBD2 (5 bases). The CDR3 length is 14 residues. Trimming shortened V by 0 bases and J by 6 bases, and 12 bases separated the two germline ends. Germline lookup yields CDR1 MNHEY and CDR2 SVGEGT. The CDR3, as DNA: TGTGCCAGCAGTTACTCGGACTCCCTCTCCGAGCAGTACTTC. It is translated as CASSYSDSLSEQYF.

As for this clonotype: Germline is not matched at one junction end, which may reflect a read error. The gene calls are TRBV7-7 and TRBJ2-7, with a weak D call TRBD2 (5 bases). Germline CDR1 is SSHAT and CDR2 is FNYEAQ (reference sequence). This CDR3 has 14 residues. The CDR3 nucleotides are TGTGCTAGCAGCCTAGAGCCCGGATCGGGGGAGCAGTACTTC. It is translated as CASSLEPGSGEQYF.